This T cell receptor (beta chain) was captured by sequencing in a study of blood T cell repertoires in COVID-19. Germline-derived CDR1 and CDR2 are SGHTA and FQGNSA. The germline V and J ends were trimmed by 4 bases and 0 bases, with 13 bases remaining between them. The CDR3 is made up of 15 amino acids. The method was immunoSEQ multiplex PCR; TCRdb's version includes in-frame clones alone and lacks a portion of them. This sample has 35,000 to 50,000 clones, with more than 70% found just once. The clonotype comes from a human donor in a cohort sampled during active COVID-19. Sequences were obtained from peripheral blood. The V gene is TRBV7-2, the J gene TRBJ2-7, with D possibly being TRBD2 (6 bases). The CDR3, as DNA: TGTGCCAGCAGCTCCCAGGCGGGGAGCTCCTACGAGCAGTACTTC. Its protein is CASSSQAGSSYEQYF.